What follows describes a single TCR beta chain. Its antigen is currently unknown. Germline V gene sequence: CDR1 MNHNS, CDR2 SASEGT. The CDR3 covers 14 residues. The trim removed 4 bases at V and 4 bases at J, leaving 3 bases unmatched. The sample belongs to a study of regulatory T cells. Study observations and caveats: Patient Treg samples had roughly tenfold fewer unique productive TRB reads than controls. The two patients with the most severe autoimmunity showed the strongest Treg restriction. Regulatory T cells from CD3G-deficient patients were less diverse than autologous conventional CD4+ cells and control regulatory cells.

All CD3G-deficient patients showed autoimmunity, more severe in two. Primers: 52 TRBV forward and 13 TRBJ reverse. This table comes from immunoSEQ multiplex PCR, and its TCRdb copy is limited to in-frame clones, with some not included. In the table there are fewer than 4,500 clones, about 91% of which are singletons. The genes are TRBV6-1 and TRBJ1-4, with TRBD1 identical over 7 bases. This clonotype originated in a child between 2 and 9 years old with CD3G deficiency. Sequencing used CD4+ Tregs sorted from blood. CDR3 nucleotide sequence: TGTGCCAGCAGTGCGGACAGGCTTAATGAAAAACTGTTTTTT. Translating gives CASSADRLNEKLFF.